These T cell receptor beta chains were read from a single sample in a study of shared clonotypes between healthy human individuals. Assay: immunoSEQ multiplex PCR; the TCRdb copy retains only in-frame clones and omits some. The data show about 2.1 million clones, with about 93% seen just once and 1.5% to 2% held by the top ten. Sequenced: naive CD8+ T cells from PBMCs. These receptors were collected from a man between 18 and 29 years old in good health. Some clones in this sample may be carry-over from other donors' samples. Both conserved end residues are part of each CDR3. A D gene is named only where the DNA matches it firmly. A clone size is listed for some rows: how often the clone was seen (once, few, many), or a class if it is expanded.

size,length,J,D,V,CDR3,DNA
.,17,TRBJ1-2,TRBD1,TRBV11-2,CASSFRTGVKNNYGYTF,TGTGCCAGCAGCTTCCGGACAGGAGTCAAAAACAACTATGGCTACACCTTC
.,15,TRBJ2-4,.,TRBV9,CASSPGLSLKNIQYF,TGTGCCAGCAGCCCCGGACTTAGCCTCAAGAACATTCAGTACTTC
.,14,TRBJ2-7,TRBD2,TRBV6-5,CASSLGGSSYEQYF,TGTGCCAGCAGCTTAGGCGGGAGCTCCTACGAGCAGTACTTC
.,15,TRBJ1-2,.,TRBV7-9,CASSLGGVRINGYTF,TGTGCCAGCAGCTTGGGAGGGGTTCGTATAAATGGCTACACCTTC
.,16,TRBJ2-2,.,TRBV4-1,CASSQPRTGNTGELFF,TGCGCCAGCAGCCAACCGAGGACGGGGAACACCGGGGAGCTGTTTTTT
.,15,TRBJ1-4,.,TRBV5-1,CASSPWVATNEKLFF,TGCGCCAGCAGTCCGTGGGTGGCAACTAATGAAAAACTGTTTTTT
.,16,TRBJ2-7,.,TRBV4-3,CASSQAAGRVSYEQYF,TGCGCCAGCAGCCAAGCTGCGGGCAGGGTATCCTACGAGCAGTACTTC
.,15,TRBJ2-7,TRBD1,TRBV13,CASSPSGQGGHEQYF,TGTGCCAGCAGCCCCTCGGGACAGGGGGGCCACGAGCAGTACTTC
.,14,TRBJ2-7,TRBD2,TRBV28,CASSERGRGYEQYF,TGTGCCAGCAGCGAGCGGGGACGGGGATACGAGCAGTACTTC
.,14,TRBJ1-2,.,TRBV30,CAWQDGDPSHGYTF,TGTGCCTGGCAAGACGGGGATCCCTCTCATGGCTACACCTTC
.,15,TRBJ2-5,.,TRBV5-4,CASSQDGQTEETQYF,TGCGCCAGCAGCCAAGATGGGCAGACCGAAGAGACCCAGTACTTC
.,17,TRBJ2-1,TRBD2,TRBV4-1,CASSQEKLAGGDNEQFF,TGCGCCAGCAGCCAAGAAAAACTAGCGGGAGGGGACAATGAGCAGTTCTTC
.,15,TRBJ1-1,TRBD1,TRBV2,CANPGRQGRNTEAFF,TGTGCCAACCCTGGGAGACAGGGACGGAACACTGAAGCTTTCTTT
.,13,TRBJ1-1,.,TRBV19,CASKPAPNTEAFF,TGTGCCAGTAAGCCAGCGCCGAACACTGAAGCTTTCTTT
.,18,TRBJ2-1,TRBD1,TRBV27,CASSPLLGTGPSYNEQFF,TGTGCCAGCAGTCCCCTCCTCGGGACAGGGCCTTCCTACAATGAGCAGTTCTTC
.,17,TRBJ2-7,TRBD2,TRBV27,CASSFTDMAGEPYEQYF,TGTGCCAGCAGTTTCACCGACATGGCGGGAGAACCCTACGAGCAGTACTTC
.,14,TRBJ1-2,TRBD1,TRBV30,CAWSGTGANYGYTF,TGTGCCTGGAGTGGGACAGGGGCTAACTATGGCTACACCTTC
.,12,TRBJ1-1,.,TRBV7-2,CASSPWTTEAFF,TGTGCCAGCAGCCCATGGACAACTGAAGCTTTCTTT
.,13,TRBJ1-2,.,TRBV4-1,CASSQGTVYGYTF,TGCGCCAGCAGCCAAGGGACAGTTTATGGCTACACCTTC
.,14,TRBJ1-3,.,TRBV6-1,CASKGAKGGNTIYF,TGTGCCAGCAAAGGGGCAAAGGGTGGAAACACCATATATTTT
.,15,TRBJ2-1,.,TRBV27,CASSLVGASYNEQFF,TGTGCCAGCAGTTTGGTAGGAGCGTCCTACAATGAGCAGTTCTTC
few,13,TRBJ1-5,TRBD1,TRBV7-2,CAIRTGDNQPQHF,TGTGCCATTCGGACAGGGGATAATCAGCCCCAGCATTTT
.,16,TRBJ2-3,TRBD2,TRBV19,CASSIEPGLATDTQYF,TGTGCCAGTAGTATCGAGCCGGGACTAGCGACAGATACGCAGTATTTT
.,18,TRBJ2-1,TRBD2,TRBV27,CASSFKVVLAGMYNEQFF,TGTGCCAGCAGTTTTAAAGTGGTTCTAGCGGGGATGTACAATGAGCAGTTCTTC